Presented here are 32 T cell receptor beta chains from one specimen sequenced in a study of STAT3 mutations in large granular lymphocyte leukemia (dated by TCRdb to between 2018 and 2020). Libraries came from the immunoSEQ multiplex PCR assay. TCRdb limited this immuneACCESS table to in-frame rearrangements with V and J called. A share of clones is missing; checked studies link under half to unresolved V genes, and the rest is unexplained. The sample table lists some 6,000 clones, about three quarters of them with a count of one. The ten largest clones take up roughly 82% of the sample. What these receptors recognize is not known. Points the paper makes about the study in general: At least one immunodominant TCRbeta clonotype was identified in every T-LGLL patient, and multiple immunodominant subclonotypes were identified in about half of the T-LGLL patients.

The sample comprised peripheral blood mononuclear cells. The receptors stem from a man between 40 and 49 years old with T-cell large granular lymphocyte leukemia. Some clones in this sample may be carry-over from other donors' samples. The age is the age at diagnosis.

The chain carries TRBV19 and TRBJ2-2; 7 nucleotides match TRBD2. From germline, CDR1 is LNHDA and CDR2 SQIVND (reference sequence). CDR3 length: 15 residues. The V and J ends lost 11 bases and 5 bases, in that order; junction bases with no gene match: 14. The DNA for the CDR3 is TGTGCCTCCTCTCCCCTCCAGGGAGGGACCGGGGAGCTGTTTTTT. Its protein is CASSPLQGGTGELFF.

The V call is TRBV5-1, the J call TRBJ2-7, with D possibly being TRBD1 (5 bases). The germline CDR1 and CDR2 sequences are SGHRS and YFSETQ. This CDR3 is built from 12 residues. Trimming shortened V by 3 bases and J by 4 bases, and 8 bases separated the two germline ends. The CDR3 sequence is CASSSRQYEQYF. As DNA, the CDR3 is TGCGCCAGCAGCTCCCGACAGTACGAGCAGTACTTC.

The chain uses TRBV19 and TRBJ2-2; 8 nucleotides align to TRBD2. This CDR3 has 14 residues. The J segment lost 4 bases and the V segment lost 5 bases, leaving 3 bases of the junction unmatched. Germline values: CDR1 LNHDA, CDR2 SQIVND (reference sequence). CDR3 loop: CASSSLAATGELFF. CDR3 bases: TGTGCCAGTAGTTCACTAGCGGCCACCGGGGAGCTGTTTTTT.

The genes are TRBV25-1 and TRBJ2-7; D is undetermined. CDR1 and CDR2 from the germline V gene are MGHDK and SYGVNS. This CDR3 spans 14 amino acids. V shed 0 bases and J shed 2 bases, with 8 bases lying between them. CDR3 region: CASSEYGGTYEQYF. CDR3 coding DNA: TGTGCCAGCAGTGAATACGGCGGTACCTACGAGCAGTACTTC.

The chain recombines TRBV5-3 with TRBJ2-4; 9 bases agree with TRBD1. Being an ORF, TRBV5-3 has a function that is uncertain. The CDR3 is 20 residues long. V lost 0 bases, J lost 1 base, and 14 bases stayed unmatched. The CDR3 DNA follows: TGTGCCAGAAGCTTGGTGGACAGGGGAGGGTTTTGGGGCGCCAAAAACATTCAGTACTTC. It specifies CARSLVDRGGFWGAKNIQYF.

The chain carries TRBV10-3 and TRBJ2-7; 8 bases map to TRBD2. J was trimmed by 6 bases and V by 6 bases; bases with no gene match: 10. Per the germline V gene, CDR1 is ENHRY and CDR2 is SYGVKD. This CDR3 is 14 amino acids long. The CDR3 loop reads CAISHSGAFIEQYF. CDR3 DNA: TGTGCCATCAGCCATAGCGGGGCGTTTATCGAGCAGTACTTC.

The chain has TRBV21-1 and TRBJ2-6; TRBD2 is taken as the D call from the table, unchecked against the DNA. TRBV21-1 is a documented pseudogene. The CDR3 runs to 18 residues. The CDR3 spells CASSKSQAGGRGANVLTF. For the CDR3, the DNA is TGTGCCAGCAGCAAAAGCCAAGCGGGAGGGCGGGGGGCCAACGTCCTGACTTTC.

A remark on this clone: A junction boundary mismatches the germline segment, possibly from a read error. The chain has TRBV7-7 and TRBJ2-1; a possible D gene is TRBD2 (6 bases). Germline lookup yields CDR1 SSHAT and CDR2 FNYEAQ (reference sequence). The CDR3 sequence is 16 residues long. The CDR3 spells CASSPGRLVSYNEQFF. DNA of the CDR3: TGTGCTAGCAGCCCCGGGCGACTAGTAAGTTACAATGAGCAGTTCTTC.

This chain connects TRBV7-9 to TRBJ1-1; 8 bases line up with TRBD1. The germline V gene has CDR1 SEHNR and CDR2 FQNEAQ (reference sequence). The CDR3 is 13 residues long. Losses at the gene ends were 7 bases for V and 3 bases for J; bases not matched to a gene: 4. CDR3 loop: CASMGQADTEAFF. The CDR3 region has the DNA TGTGCCAGCATGGGACAGGCAGACACTGAAGCTTTCTTT. The entire variable domain, with the rest obtained from reference TRBV7-9 and TRBJ1-1, is as follows: DTGVSQNPRHKITKRGQNVTFRCDPISEHNRLYWYRQTLGQGPEFLTYFQNEAQLEKSRLLSDRFSAERPKGSFSTLEIQRTEQGDSAMYLCASMGQADTEAFFGQGTRLTVV.

The rearrangement links TRBV2 to TRBJ2-2; maybe TRBD2 (6 bases). V lost 4 bases to trimming and J lost 3 bases, with 12 bases between them. The CDR3 spans 15 residues. CDR1 is SNHLY and CDR2 is FYNNEI in the germline V gene. The CDR3 here is CASSGRGVDTGELFF. CDR3 coding DNA: TGTGCCAGCAGTGGGCGGGGAGTGGACACCGGGGAGCTGTTTTTT.

The genes are TRBV30 and TRBJ1-4; possibly TRBD1 for D (6 bases). This CDR3 region has 13 residues. Germline V gene data show CDR1 as GTSNPN and CDR2 as SVGIG (reference sequence). V was pared by 3 bases and J by 7 bases, with 12 bases between. The CDR3 loop reads CAWRKQGFEKLFF. The CDR3 DNA reads TGTGCCTGGAGGAAACAGGGCTTTGAAAAACTGTTTTTT.

This clone was detected only once. The chain is built from TRBV11-2 and TRBJ2-5; D uncertain. V dropped 6 bases and J dropped 1 base, with 9 bases sitting between them. Germline lookup yields CDR1 SGHAT and CDR2 FQNNGV. The CDR3 covers 13 residues. The DNA of the CDR3 is TGTGCCAGCAGTCCGCCAGCCCAAGAGACCCAGTACTTC. Translation: CASSPPAQETQYF.

V usage is TRBV7-6 and J usage is TRBJ2-3; 11 bases fit TRBD2. The V and J ends lost 5 bases and 1 base, in that order; junction bases with no gene match: 5. The CDR3 length is 16 residues. CDR1 SGHVS and CDR2 FNYEAQ come from the germline V gene. As DNA, the CDR3 is TGTGCCAGCAGCCCCATAGCGGGAGGGGGCACAGATACGCAGTATTTT. Translating it yields CASSPIAGGGTDTQYF.

The chain has TRBV29-1 and TRBJ1-1; D not resolved. The V and J ends lost 6 bases and 0 bases respectively, with 14 bases between them. Germline V gene lookup returns CDR1 SQVTM and CDR2 ANQGSEA. CDR3 size: 14 residues. CDR3 amino acids: CSVRERIMNTEAFF. Written as DNA, the CDR3 is TGCAGCGTCCGGGAGAGGATCATGAACACTGAAGCTTTCTTT.

This clone was observed once. The chain joins TRBV2 to TRBJ1-5, with a tentative D call TRBD1 (6 bases). Trimming took off 3 bases at V and 6 bases at J, with 12 bases between the two ends. The V gene's germline CDR1 is SNHLY and CDR2 FYNNEI. CDR3 length: 14 amino acids. In DNA form, the CDR3 reads TGTGCCAGCAGTGATAGGTTGGGGGCTCAGCCCCAGCATTTT. This gives the protein CASSDRLGAQPQHF. Combining the CDR3 with reference TRBV2 and TRBJ1-5 gives the whole variable domain EPEVTQTPSHQVTQMGQEVILRCVPISNHLYFYWYRQILGQKVEFLVSFYNNEISEKSEIFDDQFSVERPDGSNFTLKIRSTKLEDSAMYFCASSDRLGAQPQHFGDGTRLSIL.

This rearrangement joins TRBV9 to TRBJ2-1, with 8 bases aligning to TRBD2. Germline CDR1 is SGDLS and CDR2 is YYNGEE. The CDR3 totals 15 residues. V lost 0 bases and J lost 5; bases outside the gene matches: 4. The CDR3 coding sequence is TGTGCCAGCAGCGTAGAGGGACTAGGTGACAATGAGCAGTTCTTC. Encoded protein: CASSVEGLGDNEQFF.

This clone was found once. V and J are TRBV6-1 and TRBJ2-6; unclear D gene. Trimming removed 3 bases from V and 4 bases from J, with 4 bases in between. Germline V lookup: CDR1 MNHNS, CDR2 SASEGT. The CDR3 spans 13 residues. CDR3 in amino acids: CASSEAGANVLTF. CDR3 coding DNA: TGTGCCAGCAGTGAGGCCGGGGCCAACGTCCTGACTTTC.

V gene TRBV6-5 combines with J gene TRBJ2-1; TRBD2 agrees at 8 bases. CDR3 size: 14 residues. V trimming: 7 bases; J trimming: 6 bases; junction bases outside the gene matches: 8. CDR1 is MNHEY and CDR2 is SVGAGI in the germline V gene. In DNA form, the CDR3 reads TGTGCCAGCACCCTAAATAGCGGGATCAATGAGCAGTTCTTC. Protein product: CASTLNSGINEQFF.

The chain links TRBV4-1 to TRBJ2-3; either TRBD1 or TRBD2 may supply D (5 bases each). Trimming left V 1 base short and J 2 bases short, with 10 bases between. The CDR3 totals 15 residues. Germline V gives CDR1 MGHRA, CDR2 YSYEKL. The DNA for the CDR3 is TGCGCCAGCAGCCAAGGGGGGACGCACACAGATACGCAGTATTTT. As protein: CASSQGGTHTDTQYF.

The chain carries TRBV23-1 and TRBJ2-5; D possibly corresponds to TRBD1 (6 bases). TRBV23-1 belongs to the ORF category, with a function that is uncertain. With 2 bases removed from V and 1 base from J, the gap between germline ends came to 17 bases. The CDR3 covers 17 residues. CDR3 nucleotides: TGCGCCAGCAGTCAAAAGGGCCCCTTGGGGGCCCAAGAGACCCAGTACTTC. This translates into CASSQKGPLGAQETQYF.

The chain uses TRBV7-2 and TRBJ1-1; D gene ambiguous. The germline V gene has CDR1 SGHTA and CDR2 FQGNSA. The CDR3 totals 13 residues. With 1 base removed from V and 4 bases from J, the gap between germline ends came to 7 bases. This CDR3 is CASSLDGSTEAFF. Here the CDR3 DNA reads TGTGCCAGCAGCTTAGATGGTTCCACTGAAGCTTTCTTT.

V is TRBV7-2 and J is TRBJ1-2; 10 nucleotides line up with TRBD1. This CDR3 contains 15 residues. After removal of 2 bases from V and 8 bases from J, the junction contained 8 bases not matched to a gene. Germline V gene sequence: CDR1 SGHTA, CDR2 FQGNSA. In DNA form, the CDR3 reads TGTGCCAGCAGCTTAACCGGGACAGGGGATTTGGGCTACACCTTC. As protein: CASSLTGTGDLGYTF.

This chain links TRBV7-6 with TRBJ1-5, with D unclear. The CDR3 totals 13 residues. The germline V gene has CDR1 SGHVS and CDR2 FNYEAQ. V was trimmed by 1 base and J by 7 bases, leaving 8 bases between them. CDR3 coding DNA: TGTGCCAGCAGCTTAGAACTCGGACAGCCCCAGCATTTT. It yields the protein CASSLELGQPQHF.

The rearrangement uses TRBV27 and TRBJ2-1; 7 bases match TRBD2. The CDR3 has 14 amino acids. Germline values: CDR1 MNHEY, CDR2 SMNVEV (reference sequence). Trimming cost V 5 bases and J 6 bases; bases outside gene matches: 7. The CDR3 loop is CASSRLAARNEQFF. The DNA of the CDR3 is TGTGCCAGCAGTCGCCTAGCGGCACGCAATGAGCAGTTCTTC.

CDR3 region: CASSYSKDPRGTQYF. CDR3 DNA sequence: TGTGCCAGCAGTTACTCGAAGGACCCCAGAGGGACCCAGTACTTC. The chain employs TRBV6-5 and TRBJ2-5; D call uncertain. The CDR3 covers 15 residues. Germline CDR1 MNHEY, CDR2 SVGAGI. V lost 0 bases and J lost 7, with 15 bases in between.

The V gene is TRBV30, the J gene TRBJ2-7, with 13 bases lining up with TRBD2. Germline trimming cut 2 bases from V and 6 bases from J; bases unmatched to any gene: 7. The germline V gene has CDR1 GTSNPN and CDR2 SVGIG (reference sequence). This CDR3 has 15 amino acids. This CDR3 is CAWSTGTSGKGEQYF. CDR3 bases: TGTGCCTGGAGTACGGGGACTAGCGGGAAAGGCGAGCAGTACTTC.

The rearrangement uses TRBV21-1 and TRBJ2-3; the D segment call TRBD1 is taken from the table without a DNA check. TRBV21-1 is designated a pseudogene. The CDR3 totals 10 residues. In nucleotides, the CDR3 is TGTGCCGGACACACAGATACGCAGTATTTT. Amino acids: CAGHTDTQYF.

This sequence joins TRBV2 and TRBJ1-2, with a possible D match to TRBD1 (6 bases). This CDR3 spans 13 amino acids. V gave up 6 bases and J gave up 8 bases, with 16 bases separating them. CDR1 and CDR2 from the germline V gene are SNHLY and FYNNEI. The CDR3 spells CASRKGVSEGYTF. In DNA form, the CDR3 reads TGTGCCAGCAGGAAGGGGGTCTCTGAAGGCTACACCTTC.

The chain is built from TRBV27 and TRBJ1-4; a weak D match, TRBD1 (5 bases). CDR1 MNHEY and CDR2 SMNVEV come from the germline V gene (reference sequence). V was shortened by 5 bases and J by 7 bases, with 17 bases between the two germline ends. The length of the CDR3 is 15 residues. The CDR3 region has the DNA TGTGCCAGCAGTCCCGGGGTCAGGGCCGGTGAAAAACTGTTTTTT. The encoded protein is CASSPGVRAGEKLFF.

CDR3 nucleotide sequence: TGTGCCAGCAGTTATGATCATAACACTGAAGCTTTCTTT. Its protein is CASSYDHNTEAFF. The chain recombines TRBV27 with TRBJ1-1; unclear D gene. The ends were cut back, 4 bases at V and 2 bases at J, with 8 bases in the middle. Germline CDR1 and CDR2: MNHEY and SMNVEV (reference sequence). CDR3 length equals 13 residues.

J is TRBJ2-6 and V is TRBV5-6; a possible D gene is TRBD2 (7 bases). The V end was cut by 4 bases, the J end by 2 bases, with 13 bases between. Per germline, CDR1 SGHDT and CDR2 YYEEEE. The CDR3 is made up of 16 amino acids. The CDR3, as DNA: TGTGCCAGCAGCGGGGGGGCATCAGCTGGGGCCAACGTCCTGACTTTC. It yields the protein CASSGGASAGANVLTF.

This clone was seen a few times. This chain uses TRBV5-6 with TRBJ2-7, with 7 positions matching TRBD1. V lost 3 bases and J lost 4; bases outside the gene matches: 4. The V gene's germline CDR1 is SGHDT and CDR2 YYEEEE. This CDR3 spans 13 amino acids. This CDR3 reads CASSWQGVYEQYF. The CDR3 DNA follows: TGTGCCAGCAGCTGGCAGGGGGTATACGAGCAGTACTTC.